In this sample, the clone carrying this T cell receptor beta chain turned up a few times. The target antigen is unknown. A single record per CDR3 protein comes from TCRdb applying MiXCR to the reads. The repertoire includes approximately 910,000 distinct CDR3 sequences, around 30% of them detected once, and over 13% sits in the top ten. This specimen belongs to a study of T cell repertoires in cytomegalovirus infection. The source material was cultured CD8+ T cells from PBMCs, sampled from culture after CMV antigen stimulation. The clonotype was recovered from a human donor in good health (CMV status not recorded). Some clones in this sample may be carry-over from other donors' samples.

CDR3 nucleotides: TGTGCTAGTGGTTTAGGTCAAGACGAGCAGTACTTC. This translates into CASGLGQDEQYF. This chain links TRBV12-5 with TRBJ2-7, with D hard to call. V was shortened by 3 bases and J by 5 bases, with 8 bases between the two germline ends. This CDR3 is built from 12 residues. Germline V gives CDR1 LGHNT, CDR2 FRNRAP.